This T cell receptor (delta chain) was recorded in a study of Vδ1+ human thymocytes. Overall study findings and caveats: Highly polyclonal TRG and TRD repertoires with Gaussian CDR3 length distributions appeared in thymus. Despite high sort purity, roughly 20% of thymic T cell receptor delta sequences were Vdelta2.

CDR3 length: 18 amino acids. The germline V gene has CDR1 TSWWSYY and CDR2 QGS. With V trimmed by 6 bases and J by 0 bases, 14 bases remained unmatched. The template was reverse-transcribed extracted RNA. Multiplex PCR used pooled V-gene forward primers and a constant-region reverse primer to amplify CDR3s. TCRdb re-processed the multiplex PCR reads using CATT. The profile covers around 19,000 delta-chain clones, with roughly 8% appearing a single time and 0.8% to 1% taken by the ten largest. As for this clone: Its target is unknown.

V and J are TRDV1 and TRDJ1, with 9 positions matching TRDD3. As TCRdb names no J gene, one was assigned here on the basis of a DNA match to germline. This TCR was recovered from a child younger than two who had congenital heart surgery. The material sequenced was Vdelta1+ gamma-delta thymocytes from the thymus. As to subset: FACS-sorted CD3+ TCRalphabeta- TCRVdelta1+ TCRVdelta2- thymocytes. In DNA form, the CDR3 reads TGTGCTCTTGGTTTTAGTCCTACACTGGGGGACTACACCGATAAACTCATCTTT. It specifies CALGFSPTLGDYTDKLIF.